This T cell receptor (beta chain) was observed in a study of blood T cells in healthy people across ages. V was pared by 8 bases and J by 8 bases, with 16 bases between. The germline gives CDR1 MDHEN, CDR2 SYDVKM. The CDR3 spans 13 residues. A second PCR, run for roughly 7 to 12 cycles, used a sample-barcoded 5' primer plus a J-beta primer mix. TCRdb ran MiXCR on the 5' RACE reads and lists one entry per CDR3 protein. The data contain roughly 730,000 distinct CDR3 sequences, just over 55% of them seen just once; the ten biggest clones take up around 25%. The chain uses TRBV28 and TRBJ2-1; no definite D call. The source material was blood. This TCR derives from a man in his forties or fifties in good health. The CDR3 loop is CASVPVSWDEQFF. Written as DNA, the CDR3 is TGTGCCAGCGTGCCCGTATCTTGGGATGAGCAGTTCTTC. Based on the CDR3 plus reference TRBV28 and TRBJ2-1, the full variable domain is DVKVTQSSRYLVKRTGEKVFLECVQDMDHENMFWYRQDPGLGLRLIYFSYDVKMKEKGDIPEGYSVSREKKERFSLILESASTNQTSMYLCASVPVSWDEQFFGPGTRLTVL.